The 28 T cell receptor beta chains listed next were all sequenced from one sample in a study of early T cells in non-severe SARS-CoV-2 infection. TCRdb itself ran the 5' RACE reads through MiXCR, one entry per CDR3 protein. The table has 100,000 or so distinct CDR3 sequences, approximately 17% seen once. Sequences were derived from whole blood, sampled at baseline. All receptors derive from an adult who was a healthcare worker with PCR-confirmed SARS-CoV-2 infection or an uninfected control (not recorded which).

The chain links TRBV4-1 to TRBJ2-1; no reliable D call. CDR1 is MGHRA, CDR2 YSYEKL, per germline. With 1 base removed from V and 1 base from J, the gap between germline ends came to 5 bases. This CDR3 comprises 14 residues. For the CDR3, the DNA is TGCGCCAGCAGCCAAGTTCTTTCCTACAATGAGCAGTTCTTC. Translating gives CASSQVLSYNEQFF.

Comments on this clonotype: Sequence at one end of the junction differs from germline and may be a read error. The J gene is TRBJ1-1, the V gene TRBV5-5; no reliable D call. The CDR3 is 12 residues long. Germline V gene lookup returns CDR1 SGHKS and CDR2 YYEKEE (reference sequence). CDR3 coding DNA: TGTGCCAGCAGTAGCTTTGAGAGTGGTTCCGGGTTT. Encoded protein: CASSSFESGSGF. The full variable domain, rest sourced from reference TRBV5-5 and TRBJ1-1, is DAGVTQSPTHLIKTRGQQVTLRCSPISGHKSVSWYQQVLGQGPQFIFQYYEKEERGRGNFPDRFSARQFPNYSSELNVNALLLGDSALYLCASSSFESGSGFGQGTRLTVV.

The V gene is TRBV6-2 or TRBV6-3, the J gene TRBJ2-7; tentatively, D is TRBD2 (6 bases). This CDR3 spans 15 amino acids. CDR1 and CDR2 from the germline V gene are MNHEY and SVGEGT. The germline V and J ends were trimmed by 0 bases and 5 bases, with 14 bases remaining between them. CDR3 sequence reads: CASSYSGLHGDEQYF. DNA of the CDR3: TGTGCCAGCAGTTACTCGGGACTCCATGGGGACGAGCAGTACTTC.

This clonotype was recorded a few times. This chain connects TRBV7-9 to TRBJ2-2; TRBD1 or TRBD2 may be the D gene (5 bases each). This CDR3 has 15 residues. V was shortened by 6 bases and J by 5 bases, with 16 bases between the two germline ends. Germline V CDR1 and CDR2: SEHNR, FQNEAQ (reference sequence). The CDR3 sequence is CASSPSGGSTGELFF. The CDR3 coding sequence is TGTGCCAGCAGTCCCTCTGGGGGTTCTACCGGGGAGCTGTTTTTT.

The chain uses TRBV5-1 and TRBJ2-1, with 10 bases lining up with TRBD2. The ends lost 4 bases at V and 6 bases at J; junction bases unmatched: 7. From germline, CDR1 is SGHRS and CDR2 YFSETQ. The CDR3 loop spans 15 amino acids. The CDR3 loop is CASSLGLASGNEQFF. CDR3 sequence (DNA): TGCGCCAGCAGCCTGGGACTAGCGAGTGGCAATGAGCAGTTCTTC. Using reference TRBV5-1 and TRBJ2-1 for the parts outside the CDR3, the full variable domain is KAGVTQTPRYLIKTRGQQVTLSCSPISGHRSVSWYQQTPGQGLQFLFEYFSETQRNKGNFPGRFSGRQFSNSRSEMNVSTLELGDSALYLCASSLGLASGNEQFFGPGTRLTVL.

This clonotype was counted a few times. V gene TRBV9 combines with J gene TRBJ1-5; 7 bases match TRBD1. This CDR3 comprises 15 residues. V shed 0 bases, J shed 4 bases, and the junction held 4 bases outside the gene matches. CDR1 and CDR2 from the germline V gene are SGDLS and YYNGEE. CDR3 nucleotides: TGTGCCAGCAGCGTAGGGGACAGCCCAAATCAGCCCCAGCATTTT. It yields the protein CASSVGDSPNQPQHF.

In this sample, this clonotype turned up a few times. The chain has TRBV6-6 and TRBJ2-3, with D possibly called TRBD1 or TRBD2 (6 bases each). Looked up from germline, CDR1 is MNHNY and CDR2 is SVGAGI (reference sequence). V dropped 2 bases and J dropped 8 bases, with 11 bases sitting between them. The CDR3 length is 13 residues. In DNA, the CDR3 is TGTGCCAGCAGTTACGAGGGGGGCGTTACGCAGTATTTT. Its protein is CASSYEGGVTQYF.

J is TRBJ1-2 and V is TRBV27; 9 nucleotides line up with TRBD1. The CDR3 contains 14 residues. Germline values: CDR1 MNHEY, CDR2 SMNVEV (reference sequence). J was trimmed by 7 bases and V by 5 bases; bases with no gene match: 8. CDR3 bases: TGTGCCAGCAGTCCGGGACAGGGCTCCTTTGGCTACACCTTC. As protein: CASSPGQGSFGYTF.

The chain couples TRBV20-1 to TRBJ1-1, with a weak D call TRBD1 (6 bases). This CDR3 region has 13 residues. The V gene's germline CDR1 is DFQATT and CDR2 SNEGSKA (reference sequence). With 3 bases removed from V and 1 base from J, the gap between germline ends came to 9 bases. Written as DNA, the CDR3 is TGCAGTGCTAGCGGGGGCCCGAACACTGAAGCTTTCTTT. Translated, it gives CSASGGPNTEAFF.

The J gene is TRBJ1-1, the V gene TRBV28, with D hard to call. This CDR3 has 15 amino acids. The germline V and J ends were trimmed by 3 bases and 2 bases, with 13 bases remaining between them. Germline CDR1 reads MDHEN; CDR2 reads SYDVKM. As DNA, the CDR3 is TGTGCCAGCAGTTTGACGCGAGCCGGAAACACTGAAGCTTTCTTT. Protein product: CASSLTRAGNTEAFF.

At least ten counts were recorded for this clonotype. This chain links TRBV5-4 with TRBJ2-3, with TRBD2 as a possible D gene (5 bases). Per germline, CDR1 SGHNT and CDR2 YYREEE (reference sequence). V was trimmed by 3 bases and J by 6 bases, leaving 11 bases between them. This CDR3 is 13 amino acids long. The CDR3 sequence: CASSSQSGDTQYF. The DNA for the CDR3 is TGTGCCAGCAGCTCTCAGTCGGGGGATACGCAGTATTTT.

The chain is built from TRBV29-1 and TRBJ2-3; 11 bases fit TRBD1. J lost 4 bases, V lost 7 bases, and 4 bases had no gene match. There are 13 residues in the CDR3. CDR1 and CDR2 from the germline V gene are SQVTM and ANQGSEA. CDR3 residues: CSADRGRADTQYF. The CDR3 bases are TGCAGCGCGGACAGGGGGCGCGCAGATACGCAGTATTTT.

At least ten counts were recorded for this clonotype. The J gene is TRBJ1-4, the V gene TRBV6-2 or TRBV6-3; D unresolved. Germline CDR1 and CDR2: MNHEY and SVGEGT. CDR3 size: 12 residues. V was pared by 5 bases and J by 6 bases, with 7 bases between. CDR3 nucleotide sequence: TGTGCCAGCAGTCCCGCGGATGAAAAACTGTTTTTT. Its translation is CASSPADEKLFF.

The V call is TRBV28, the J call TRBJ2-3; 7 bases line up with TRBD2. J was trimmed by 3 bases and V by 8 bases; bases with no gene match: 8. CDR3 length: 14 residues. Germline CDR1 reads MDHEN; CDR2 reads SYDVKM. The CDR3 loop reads CASLRRRGTDTQYF. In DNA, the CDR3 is TGTGCCAGCCTGAGGAGGCGGGGGACAGATACGCAGTATTTT.

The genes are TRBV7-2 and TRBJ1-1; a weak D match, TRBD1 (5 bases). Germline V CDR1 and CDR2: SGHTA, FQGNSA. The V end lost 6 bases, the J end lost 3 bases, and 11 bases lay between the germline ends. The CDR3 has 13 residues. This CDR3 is CASSSQVDTEAFF. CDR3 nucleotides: TGTGCCAGCAGTTCACAGGTAGACACTGAAGCTTTCTTT.

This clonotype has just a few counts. This CDR3 is CASSYDTGELFF. DNA for the CDR3: TGTGCCAGCAGTTATGACACCGGGGAGCTGTTTTTT. The chain recombines TRBV27 with TRBJ2-2; the D is unclear. The germline CDR1 and CDR2 sequences are MNHEY and SMNVEV (reference sequence). The length of the CDR3 is 12 residues. Trimming pared 4 bases from V and 3 bases from J, leaving 3 bases between.

This CDR3 is CASSFLPQREATDTQYF. The CDR3 DNA is TGTGCCAGCAGCTTTCTCCCACAGCGGGAGGCCACAGATACGCAGTATTTT. V is TRBV7-6 and J is TRBJ2-3; 9 bases agree with TRBD2. The V gene end was trimmed by 3 bases and the J gene end by 2 bases; junction bases not matched to a gene: 9. Germline CDR1 and CDR2: SGHVS and FNYEAQ. CDR3 length: 17 residues.

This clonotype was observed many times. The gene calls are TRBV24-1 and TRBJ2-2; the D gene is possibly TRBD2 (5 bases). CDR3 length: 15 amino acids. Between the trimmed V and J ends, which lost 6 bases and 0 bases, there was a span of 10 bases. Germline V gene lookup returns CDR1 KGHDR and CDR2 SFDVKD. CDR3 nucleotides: TGTGCCACCAGTTCCCGGAGGCCGAACACCGGGGAGCTGTTTTTT. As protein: CATSSRRPNTGELFF.

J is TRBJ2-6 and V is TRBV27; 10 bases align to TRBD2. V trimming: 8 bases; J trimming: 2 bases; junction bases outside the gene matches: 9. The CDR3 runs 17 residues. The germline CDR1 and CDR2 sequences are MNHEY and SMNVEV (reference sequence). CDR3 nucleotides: TGTGCCAGCCGTGAACTAGCGGGACCCCCTGGGGCCAACGTCCTGACTTTC. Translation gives CASRELAGPPGANVLTF. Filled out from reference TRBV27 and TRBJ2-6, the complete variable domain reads EAQVTQNPRYLITVTGKKLTVTCSQNMNHEYMSWYRQDPGLGLRQIYYSMNVEVTDKGDVPEGYKVSRKEKRNFPLILESPSPNQTSLYFCASRELAGPPGANVLTFGAGSRLTVL.

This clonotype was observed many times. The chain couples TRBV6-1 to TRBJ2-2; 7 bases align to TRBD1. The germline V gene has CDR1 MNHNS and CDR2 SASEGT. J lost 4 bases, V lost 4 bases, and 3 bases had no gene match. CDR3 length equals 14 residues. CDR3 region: CASSVDRVTGELFF. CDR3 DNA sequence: TGTGCCAGCAGTGTCGACAGGGTCACCGGGGAGCTGTTTTTT.

The CDR3 reads CASSEGAGDTQYF. The CDR3 DNA is TGTGCCAGCAGTGAGGGGGCAGGAGATACGCAGTATTTT. The genes are TRBV2 and TRBJ2-3; D is possibly TRBD1 (6 bases). Germline-derived CDR1 and CDR2 are SNHLY and FYNNEI. The V gene lost 3 bases and the J gene lost 5 bases, with 9 bases spanning the gap. This CDR3 is 13 amino acids long.

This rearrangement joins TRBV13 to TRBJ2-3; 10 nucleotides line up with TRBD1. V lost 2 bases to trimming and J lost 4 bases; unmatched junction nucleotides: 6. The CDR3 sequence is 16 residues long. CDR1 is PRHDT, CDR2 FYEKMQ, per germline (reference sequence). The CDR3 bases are TGTGCCAGCAGCTTATGGGACAGGGGAGGATCAGATACGCAGTATTTT. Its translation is CASSLWDRGGSDTQYF.

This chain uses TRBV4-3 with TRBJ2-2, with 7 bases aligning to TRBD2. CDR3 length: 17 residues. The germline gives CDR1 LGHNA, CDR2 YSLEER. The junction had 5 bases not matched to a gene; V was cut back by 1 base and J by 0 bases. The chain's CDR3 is CASSQVRLAANTGELFF. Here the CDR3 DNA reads TGCGCCAGCAGCCAAGTCCGACTAGCCGCGAACACCGGGGAGCTGTTTTTT.

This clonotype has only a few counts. CDR3 sequence reads: CASSYLTGQEAFF. The CDR3 region has the DNA TGTGCCAGCAGTTACTTGACAGGACAGGAAGCTTTCTTT. The chain combines TRBV6-2 or TRBV6-3 with TRBJ1-1; a possible D gene is TRBD1 (6 bases). The V end was cut by 1 base, the J end by 8 bases, with 11 bases between. The CDR3 extends over 13 amino acids. Germline assignment: CDR1 MNHEY and CDR2 SVGEGT.

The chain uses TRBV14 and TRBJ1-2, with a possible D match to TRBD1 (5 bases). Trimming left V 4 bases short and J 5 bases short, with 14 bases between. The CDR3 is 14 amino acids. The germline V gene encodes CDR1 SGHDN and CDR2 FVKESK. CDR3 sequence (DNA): TGTGCCAGCAGCCCGGGACTCCTACAGTATGGCTACACCTTC. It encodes CASSPGLLQYGYTF.

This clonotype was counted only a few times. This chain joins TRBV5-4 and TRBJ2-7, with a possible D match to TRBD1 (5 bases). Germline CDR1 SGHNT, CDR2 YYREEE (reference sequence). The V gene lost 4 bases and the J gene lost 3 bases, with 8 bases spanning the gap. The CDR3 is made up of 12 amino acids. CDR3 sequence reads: CASSRDSYEQYF. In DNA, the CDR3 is TGTGCCAGCAGCCGTGACAGCTACGAGCAGTACTTC. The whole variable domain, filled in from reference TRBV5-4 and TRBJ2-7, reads ETGVTQSPTHLIKTRGQQVTLRCSSQSGHNTVSWYQQALGQGPQFIFQYYREEENGRGNFPPRFSGLQFPNYSSELNVNALELDDSALYLCASSRDSYEQYFGPGTRLTVT.

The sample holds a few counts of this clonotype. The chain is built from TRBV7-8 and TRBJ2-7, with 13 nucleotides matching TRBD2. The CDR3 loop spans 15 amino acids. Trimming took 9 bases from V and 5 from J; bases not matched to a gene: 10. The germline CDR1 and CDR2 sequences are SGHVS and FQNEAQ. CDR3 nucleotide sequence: TGTGCCAGTCGGGGACTAGCGGGAAATGCGGACGAGCAGTACTTC. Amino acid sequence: CASRGLAGNADEQYF.

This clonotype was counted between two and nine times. The CDR3 nucleotides are TGTGCCAGCAGCCCTTCCGGCGGCACCGGGGAGCTGTTTTTT. This gives the protein CASSPSGGTGELFF. The chain joins TRBV14 to TRBJ2-2; no reliable D call. The germline V gene encodes CDR1 SGHDN and CDR2 FVKESK. The CDR3 contains 14 residues. V shed 4 bases and J shed 4 bases, with 10 bases lying between them. Filled out from reference TRBV14 and TRBJ2-2, the complete variable domain reads EAGVTQFPSHSVIEKGQTVTLRCDPISGHDNLYWYRRVMGKEIKFLLHFVKESKQDESGMPNNRFLAERTGGTYSTLKVQPAELEDSGVYFCASSPSGGTGELFFGEGSRLTVL.